This entry lists 17 T cell receptor beta chains sequenced from one sample in a study of blood T cell repertoires in COVID-19. The protocol was immunoSEQ multiplex PCR, while the TCRdb copy is restricted to in-frame clones and leaves out a portion. This table has approximately 270,000 clones, around 88% appearing once. What was sequenced was peripheral blood. The receptor source for this set is a woman in her thirties with COVID-19, enrolled during active disease.

The chain employs TRBV7-2 and TRBJ2-7; possibly TRBD1 for D (6 bases). The CDR3 is made up of 14 amino acids. Trimming took off 3 bases at V and 3 bases at J, with 12 bases between the two ends. Germline CDR1 SGHTA, CDR2 FQGNSA. The CDR3 sequence: CASSFRDTSYEQYF. The CDR3 DNA reads TGTGCCAGCAGCTTCCGGGACACCAGCTACGAGCAGTACTTC. Drawing the rest from reference TRBV7-2 and TRBJ2-7, the complete variable domain is GAGVSQSPSNKVTEKGKDVELRCDPISGHTALYWYRQSLGQGLEFLIYFQGNSAPDKSGLPSDRFSAERTGGSVSTLTIQRTQQEDSAVYLCASSFRDTSYEQYFGPGTRLTVT.

This chain uses TRBV7-2 with TRBJ2-7; maybe TRBD2 (5 bases). Germline V gives CDR1 SGHTA, CDR2 FQGNSA. The CDR3 consists of 15 residues. Trimming pared 1 base from V and 4 bases from J, leaving 14 bases between. Written as DNA, the CDR3 is TGTGCCAGCAGCTTAGTTGGAGGTCAGTCATACGAGCAGTACTTC. Encoded protein: CASSLVGGQSYEQYF.

The chain has TRBV19 and TRBJ2-7, with 13 bases that match TRBD2. Germline CDR1 reads LNHDA; CDR2 reads SQIVND (reference sequence). CDR3 length: 14 residues. J was trimmed by 4 bases and V by 4 bases; bases with no gene match: 1. The CDR3 sequence: CASSRTSGSYEQYV. CDR3 bases: TGTGCCAGTAGTAGGACTAGCGGGAGTTACGAGCAGTACGTC.

The J gene is TRBJ2-7, the V gene TRBV7-2; D remains ambiguous. This CDR3 has 15 amino acids. Per germline, CDR1 SGHTA and CDR2 FQGNSA. Trimming pared 2 bases from V and 2 bases from J, leaving 13 bases between. The CDR3, as DNA: TGTGCCAGCAGCTTAACTGATTATAATCCCTACGAGCAGTACTTC. Translation: CASSLTDYNPYEQYF.

This chain links TRBV4-1 with TRBJ2-3, with 11 bases fitting TRBD2. The V and J ends lost 6 bases and 0 bases, in that order; junction bases with no gene match: 14. This CDR3 is built from 19 residues. CDR1 and CDR2 (germline): MGHRA, YSYEKL. The CDR3 coding sequence is TGCGCCAGCAGACGCCTTAGAGTAGCGGGAGGGACTAGCACAGATACGCAGTATTTT. This sequence encodes CASRRLRVAGGTSTDTQYF.

CDR3: CASSLQVREIPYNEQFF. CDR3 coding DNA: TGTGCCAGCAGTTTACAAGTGCGGGAGATCCCCTACAATGAGCAGTTCTTC. The chain employs TRBV27 and TRBJ2-1, with 7 bases lining up with TRBD2. V lost 2 bases, J lost 2 bases, and 9 bases stayed unmatched. Germline CDR1 reads MNHEY; CDR2 reads SMNVEV (reference sequence). The CDR3 extends over 17 amino acids.

The J gene is TRBJ1-5, the V gene TRBV28, with D hard to call. Germline-derived CDR1 and CDR2 are MDHEN and SYDVKM. CDR3 length: 16 residues. Trimming removed 6 bases from V and 2 bases from J, with 17 bases in between. The CDR3 DNA reads as TGTGCCAGCAGCCATGGCGGGTACAGAGGCAATCAGCCCCAGCATTTT. Its translation is CASSHGGYRGNQPQHF.

The J gene is TRBJ1-2, the V gene TRBV6-1; D gene unclear. Germline V gene sequence: CDR1 MNHNS, CDR2 SASEGT. The germline V and J ends were trimmed by 1 base and 8 bases, with 8 bases remaining between them. CDR3 length: 12 residues. CDR3 protein: CASSEGAWGYTF. For the CDR3, the DNA is TGTGCCAGCAGTGAAGGGGCTTGGGGCTACACCTTC.

The chain is built from TRBV18 and TRBJ2-1; 11 nucleotides align to TRBD2. CDR3 size: 14 residues. Germline V gene data show CDR1 as KGHSH and CDR2 as LQKENI. V trimming: 5 bases; J trimming: 10 bases; junction bases outside the gene matches: 7. The CDR3 coding sequence is TGTGCCAGCTCAAGTAGCGGGAGGGGCGGAGAGCAGTTCTTC. The encoded protein is CASSSSGRGGEQFF.

This clone was seen more than once but under ten times. The chain is built from TRBV9 and TRBJ2-1, with 13 bases aligning to TRBD2. Germline V lookup: CDR1 SGDLS, CDR2 YYNGEE. The V segment lost 0 bases and the J segment 7 bases; nucleotides outside the gene matches: 4. This CDR3 contains 16 residues. The CDR3 protein is CASSVEVGLAGNEQFF. In nucleotides, the CDR3 is TGTGCCAGCAGCGTAGAGGTGGGACTAGCGGGGAATGAGCAGTTCTTC.

As DNA, the CDR3 is TGTGCCAGCAGCCAAGAGGGACTGGGCGAGCAGTACTTC. Translated, it gives CASSQEGLGEQYF. This sequence joins TRBV14 and TRBJ2-7; tentatively, D is TRBD2 (6 bases). The CDR3 runs 13 residues. The V end lost 0 bases, the J end lost 6 bases, and 9 bases lay between the germline ends. Germline loops: CDR1 SGHDN, CDR2 FVKESK.

The chain combines TRBV24-1 with TRBJ2-4, with 10 bases that match TRBD1. CDR3 length: 20 residues. V trimming: 3 bases; J trimming: 3 bases; junction bases outside the gene matches: 16. Germline V CDR1 and CDR2: KGHDR, SFDVKD. CDR3 nucleotide sequence: TGTGCCACCAGTGATGGGGGGGGCCGGGACAGGGGTTTAGGCAAAAACATTCAGTACTTC. Translation: CATSDGGGRDRGLGKNIQYF.

This clone was detected only once. This chain joins TRBV29-1 and TRBJ2-3, with D possibly matching TRBD1 (6 bases). Deletions cut 4 bases from V and 6 bases from J, with 14 bases between. The CDR3 extends over 13 amino acids. From germline, CDR1 is SQVTM and CDR2 ANQGSEA. CDR3 region: CSVALLRGDTQYF. Here the CDR3 DNA reads TGCAGCGTTGCTCTATTAAGGGGGGATACGCAGTATTTT.

The chain has TRBV18 and TRBJ2-5; 12 bases align to TRBD2. Germline loops: CDR1 KGHSH, CDR2 LQKENI. The junction had 7 bases not matched to a gene; V was cut back by 3 bases and J by 5 bases. The CDR3 length is 16 residues. The CDR3 sequence: CASSPPASGGAETQYF. The CDR3 nucleotides are TGTGCCAGCTCACCCCCCGCTAGCGGGGGGGCGGAGACCCAGTACTTC.

The chain links TRBV5-1 to TRBJ2-3; D is uncertain. This CDR3 is built from 13 residues. The germline V gene encodes CDR1 SGHRS and CDR2 YFSETQ. With 0 bases removed from V and 6 bases from J, the gap between germline ends came to 8 bases. The CDR3 reads CASSLAHGDTQYF. The CDR3 nucleotides read TGCGCCAGCAGCTTGGCACACGGGGATACGCAGTATTTT.

The genes are TRBV4-1 and TRBJ2-3; TRBD1 is a possible D gene (5 bases). The CDR3 consists of 14 residues. V gave up 5 bases and J gave up 6 bases, with 15 bases separating them. CDR1 is MGHRA, CDR2 YSYEKL, per germline. The CDR3 bases are TGCGCCAGCAGCTATCGAACGCCAGGGGATACGCAGTATTTT. This gives the protein CASSYRTPGDTQYF.

The rearrangement joins TRBV6-5 to TRBJ2-2; 7 bases map to TRBD1. The J segment lost 5 bases and the V segment lost 7 bases, leaving 10 bases of the junction unmatched. Per germline, CDR1 MNHEY and CDR2 SVGAGI. The CDR3 extends over 15 amino acids. Written as DNA, the CDR3 is TGTGCCAGCACCTGGGACAGAAGGACTACCGGGGAGCTGTTTTTT. This translates into CASTWDRRTTGELFF.